This T cell receptor (beta chain) was found in a study of T-cell memory formation after mild COVID-19. TCRdb called the 5' RACE reads again in MiXCR, with one record for every CDR3 protein. The table lists 450,000 or so distinct CDR3 sequences, roughly 25% of them singletons. The sequence was obtained from an adult woman who had mild COVID-19 (a few samples of this study predate the infection). Cell type and time point are not known. The specimen was PBMCs or a T cell subset sorted from them (not recorded which).

The CDR3 reads CASSGDKIYGYTF. The CDR3 DNA sequence: TGTGCCAGCAGTGGGGACAAAATCTATGGCTACACCTTC. V and J are TRBV6-1 and TRBJ1-2, with D tentatively TRBD1 (6 bases). Trimming left V 4 bases short and J 4 bases short, with 10 bases between. Germline assignment: CDR1 MNHNS and CDR2 SASEGT. The CDR3 consists of 13 residues.